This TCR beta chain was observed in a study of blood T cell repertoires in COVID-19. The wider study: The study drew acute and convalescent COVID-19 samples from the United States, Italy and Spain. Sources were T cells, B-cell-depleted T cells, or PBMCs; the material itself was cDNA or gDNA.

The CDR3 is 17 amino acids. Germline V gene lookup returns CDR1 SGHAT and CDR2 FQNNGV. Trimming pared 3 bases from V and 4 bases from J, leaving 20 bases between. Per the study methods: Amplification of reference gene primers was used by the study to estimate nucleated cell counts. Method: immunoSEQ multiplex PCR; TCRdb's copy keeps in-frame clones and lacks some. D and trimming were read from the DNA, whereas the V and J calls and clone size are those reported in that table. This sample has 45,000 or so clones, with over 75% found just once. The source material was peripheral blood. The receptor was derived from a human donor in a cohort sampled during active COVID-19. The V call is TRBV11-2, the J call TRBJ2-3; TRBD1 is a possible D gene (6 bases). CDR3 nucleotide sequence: TGTGCCAGCAGCTTTTGGAGGACAGTACCAGGTGCAGATACGCAGTATTTT. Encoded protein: CASSFWRTVPGADTQYF.